This T cell receptor (beta chain) was obtained from a study of post-analysis software for immune sequencing data. About the study: There were relapsing-remitting, secondary progressive and progressive-relapsing multiple sclerosis among the disease courses included.

Study findings and constraints: TRBV5-6, TRBV5-1 and TRBV20-1 belonged to a set of roughly five TRBV segments that were more frequent in patients than controls. Strong co-clustering by F measure was seen for same-batch samples. In multiple sclerosis, normalized Chao1 diversity was significantly below that of controls.

This CDR3 region has 16 residues. V was clipped by 2 bases and J by 6 bases, with 18 bases between them. Per germline, CDR1 LGHNA and CDR2 YSLEER. Tagging with unique molecular identifiers was a feature of the TCR beta cDNA libraries. Input amounts of roughly 0.9 to 10 million T cells were used. These gave approximately 500,000 cDNA molecules, so each molecule approximated one T cell. TCRdb itself ran the PCR reads through MiXCR, one entry per CDR3 protein. In the table there are some 800,000 distinct CDR3 sequences, 46% of which are singletons. On this clonotype: Its antigen is not identified.

V usage is TRBV4-3 and J usage is TRBJ2-3; D might be TRBD2 (5 bases). Sequencing was done on a sample of blood. The receptor's source is a girl aged 5 to 17 with multiple sclerosis. Here the CDR3 DNA reads TGCGCCAGCAGCCAACGGGGTTCCAAGGCGGTGGATACGCAGTATTTT. Protein: CASSQRGSKAVDTQYF.